The 19 T cell receptor beta chains presented below share a single source sample, sequenced in a study of T-cell memory formation after mild COVID-19. One entry per CDR3 protein results from TCRdb running MiXCR on the 5' RACE reads. The sample holds roughly 600,000 distinct CDR3 sequences, around 17% seen once. Sequencing was carried out using PBMCs or a T cell subset sorted from them (not recorded which). The receptors stem from an adult woman who had mild COVID-19 (a few samples of this study predate the infection). Cell type and time point are not known.

The chain joins TRBV12-3 or TRBV12-4 to TRBJ2-7, with 11 positions matching TRBD1. V lost 6 bases to trimming and J lost 5 bases; unmatched junction nucleotides: 6. The CDR3 is 14 amino acids. CDR3 protein: CASRRTGGVNEQYF. CDR3 DNA: TGTGCCAGCAGACGGACAGGGGGCGTGAACGAGCAGTACTTC.

This clonotype occurred a few times. V and J are TRBV7-3 and TRBJ2-1; TRBD1 or TRBD2 may be the D gene (5 bases each). V was pared by 5 bases and J by 8 bases, with 13 bases between. The length of the CDR3 is 13 residues. The germline CDR1 and CDR2 sequences are SGHTA and FQGTGA. CDR3 bases: TGTGCCAGCAGCCCGGACTGGGGGTATGAGCAGTTCTTC. It is translated as CASSPDWGYEQFF.

The chain carries TRBV4-2 and TRBJ2-2, with TRBD2 matching 12 bases. This CDR3 comprises 19 residues. Germline CDR1 is LGHNA and CDR2 is YNFKEQ. V lost 0 bases to trimming and J lost 3 bases; unmatched junction nucleotides: 8. CDR3 sequence: CASSQEVGLAGRDTGELFF. CDR3 in DNA: TGTGCCAGCAGCCAAGAAGTAGGACTAGCGGGAAGAGACACCGGGGAGCTGTTTTTT.

The J gene is TRBJ2-7, the V gene TRBV7-9; 7 bases map to TRBD1. The CDR3 is 13 amino acids. The germline CDR1 and CDR2 sequences are SEHNR and FQNEAQ (reference sequence). The J segment lost 3 bases and the V segment lost 6 bases, leaving 5 bases of the junction unmatched. CDR3 in amino acids: CASRLTGSYEQYF. The CDR3 DNA follows: TGTGCCAGCAGGTTGACAGGGAGCTACGAGCAGTACTTC. Based on the CDR3 plus reference TRBV7-9 and TRBJ2-7, the full variable domain is DTGVSQNPRHKITKRGQNVTFRCDPISEHNRLYWYRQTLGQGPEFLTYFQNEAQLEKSRLLSDRFSAERPKGSFSTLEIQRTEQGDSAMYLCASRLTGSYEQYFGPGTRLTVT.

This sequence joins TRBV20-1 and TRBJ2-7, with TRBD2 matching 12 bases. The CDR3 is 15 residues long. From germline, CDR1 is DFQATT and CDR2 SNEGSKA (reference sequence). J lost 2 bases, V lost 5 bases, and 7 bases had no gene match. The CDR3 is CSAPRTSGNTYEQYF. The CDR3, as DNA: TGCAGTGCTCCTCGGACTAGCGGGAATACCTACGAGCAGTACTTC.

This clonotype was detected only a few times. The rearrangement links TRBV7-3 to TRBJ2-3; D is undetermined. CDR3 length: 15 residues. In germline, CDR1 is SGHTA, CDR2 FQGTGA. The V end was cut by 2 bases, the J end by 2 bases, with 11 bases between. The CDR3 bases are TGTGCCAGCAGCTTAGGTTTGCGGTTCACAGATACGCAGTATTTT. It yields the protein CASSLGLRFTDTQYF.

DNA for the CDR3: TGTGCCAGCAGCCCAGGGCCCCAGGGAGAGACCCAGTACTTC. Translating gives CASSPGPQGETQYF. The chain carries TRBV3-1 and TRBJ2-5; TRBD1 might be the D (5 bases). This CDR3 is built from 14 residues. Germline V gives CDR1 LGHDT, CDR2 YNNKEL (reference sequence). The ends were cut back, 4 bases at V and 4 bases at J, with 13 bases in the middle.

V gene TRBV12-3 or TRBV12-4 combines with J gene TRBJ2-4; 7 nucleotides line up with TRBD1. V lost 3 bases, J lost 0 bases, and 5 bases stayed unmatched. The CDR3 sequence is 16 residues long. The CDR3: CASSLQGGLAKNIQYF. CDR3 bases: TGTGCCAGCAGTTTGCAAGGGGGCCTAGCCAAAAACATTCAGTACTTC.

This clonotype turned up a few times. V gene TRBV5-6 combines with J gene TRBJ2-1; D may be TRBD1 (5 bases). The CDR3 loop spans 13 amino acids. Germline values: CDR1 SGHDT, CDR2 YYEEEE. V was clipped by 4 bases and J by 6 bases, with 11 bases between them. The CDR3 DNA follows: TGTGCCAGCAGCGTACGACAGACCAATGAGCAGTTCTTC. Encoded protein: CASSVRQTNEQFF.

The chain employs TRBV11-2 and TRBJ2-3; D unresolved. The V gene's germline CDR1 is SGHAT and CDR2 FQNNGV. This CDR3 is built from 15 residues. Trimming took off 5 bases at V and 0 bases at J, with 12 bases between the two ends. The DNA for the CDR3 is TGTGCCAGCAGCGCAACTCCGGGTAGCACAGATACGCAGTATTTT. Translating it yields CASSATPGSTDTQYF.

This chain joins TRBV4-3 and TRBJ1-6; D ambiguous. Per the germline V gene, CDR1 is LGHNA and CDR2 is YSLEER. The CDR3 totals 12 residues. Trimming removed 1 base from V and 8 bases from J, with 3 bases in between. In nucleotides, the CDR3 is TGCGCCAGCAGCCAAGTGGATTCACCCCTCCACTTT. Translating it yields CASSQVDSPLHF.

This chain joins TRBV7-8 and TRBJ2-3; 9 nucleotides line up with TRBD1. The CDR3 has 18 amino acids. CDR1 is SGHVS and CDR2 is FQNEAQ in the germline V gene. Unmatched junction bases numbered 11, after V lost 2 bases and J lost 2 bases. For the CDR3, the DNA is TGTGCCAGCAGCTTACGTCGAGATAGGACAGGGGCCACAGATACGCAGTATTTT. It specifies CASSLRRDRTGATDTQYF.

The rearrangement uses TRBV7-3 and TRBJ2-6; tentatively, D is TRBD1 (6 bases). Between the trimmed V and J ends, which lost 4 bases and 8 bases, there was a span of 12 bases. The CDR3 loop spans 14 amino acids. Per the germline V gene, CDR1 is SGHTA and CDR2 is FQGTGA. The CDR3 loop reads CASSSFQGPNVLTF. CDR3 sequence (DNA): TGTGCCAGCAGCTCCTTTCAGGGGCCCAACGTCCTGACTTTC.

The chain is built from TRBV7-9 and TRBJ2-7; D may be TRBD1 (6 bases). CDR3 size: 15 residues. V was cut by 5 bases and J by 2 bases, with 16 bases left in between. Germline CDR1 is SEHNR and CDR2 is FQNEAQ (reference sequence). The CDR3 reads CASSRGQLLPYEQYF. The CDR3 DNA is TGTGCCAGCAGCCGCGGACAGTTACTTCCCTACGAGCAGTACTTC.

The DNA for the CDR3 is TGTGCCAGCAGTTTTGGGCACGATGGCGGAGCTTTCTTT. Translation: CASSFGHDGGAFF. The V and J genes are TRBV12-3 or TRBV12-4 and TRBJ1-1; no clear D. The CDR3 length is 13 residues. V gave up 3 bases and J gave up 10 bases, with 15 bases separating them.

The V call is TRBV19, the J call TRBJ2-6, with D uncertain. Germline V gives CDR1 LNHDA, CDR2 SQIVND (reference sequence). This CDR3 comprises 16 residues. V lost 7 bases, J lost 0 bases, and 13 bases lay in between. The CDR3, as DNA: TGTGCCAGTACTGTCGACGGTTACTCTGGGGCCAACGTCCTGACTTTC. It yields the protein CASTVDGYSGANVLTF.

This clonotype was seen repeatedly, ten times or more. The rearrangement uses TRBV20-1 and TRBJ2-3, with 15 bases fitting TRBD2. CDR1 and CDR2 (germline): DFQATT, SNEGSKA (reference sequence). J gave up 11 bases and V 6 bases, and 9 bases lay outside the gene matches. The CDR3 extends over 14 amino acids. CDR3 protein: CSAVGTSGRTGQYF. As DNA, the CDR3 is TGCAGTGCGGTAGGGACTAGCGGGAGGACGGGGCAGTATTTT.

This clonotype was counted only a few times. This chain links TRBV2 with TRBJ2-4, with D hard to call. V lost 8 bases to trimming and J lost 0 bases, with 14 bases between them. The CDR3 length is 15 residues. The germline V gene encodes CDR1 SNHLY and CDR2 FYNNEI. DNA of the CDR3: TGTGCCAGCTCCCGAGACGAGCTAGCCAAAAACATTCAGTACTTC. It encodes CASSRDELAKNIQYF.

The chain combines TRBV12-3 or TRBV12-4 with TRBJ2-3, with 8 bases aligning to TRBD2. V lost 6 bases to trimming and J lost 14 bases; unmatched junction nucleotides: 10. The CDR3 contains 12 residues. This chain's CDR3 is CASSMSSGGLYF. CDR3 sequence (DNA): TGTGCCAGCAGCATGAGCAGCGGGGGTTTGTATTTT.